These 27 T cell receptor beta chains came from one sample sequenced in a study of blood T cell repertoires in COVID-19. Using immunoSEQ multiplex PCR, the repertoire was profiled, and TCRdb retains in-frame clones only, with some absent. Among 200,000 or so clones listed, approximately 90% were seen once. The sequenced material came from peripheral blood. The receptors derive from a man aged 55 to 69 with COVID-19, enrolled during active disease.

The genes are TRBV28 and TRBJ1-2; D unclear. Germline values: CDR1 MDHEN, CDR2 SYDVKM. The V and J ends lost 5 bases and 4 bases respectively, with 14 bases between them. CDR3 length equals 14 residues. This chain's CDR3 is CASSLRDNLYGYTF. The CDR3 DNA is TGTGCCAGCAGTCTGCGAGATAACCTCTATGGCTACACCTTC.

The chain links TRBV5-4 to TRBJ1-3, with 8 bases identical to TRBD1. The CDR3 has 15 residues. After removal of 5 bases from V and 3 bases from J, the junction contained 7 bases not matched to a gene. CDR1 and CDR2 from the germline V gene are SGHNT and YYREEE (reference sequence). The CDR3 nucleotides read TGTGCCAGCAGTTGGCAGGGGGCGAATGGAAACACCATATATTTT. Protein product: CASSWQGANGNTIYF.

The J gene is TRBJ2-2, the V gene TRBV4-1, with D perhaps TRBD1 (7 bases). The CDR3 spans 15 residues. CDR1 and CDR2 from the germline V gene are MGHRA and YSYEKL. V lost 4 bases, J lost 1 base, and 10 bases lay in between. This chain's CDR3 is CASSRGTENTGELFF. In DNA, the CDR3 is TGCGCCAGCAGCCGCGGGACAGAGAACACCGGGGAGCTGTTTTTT.

The rearrangement uses TRBV7-8 and TRBJ1-2; unclear D gene. Germline values: CDR1 SGHVS, CDR2 FQNEAQ. The CDR3 sequence is 14 residues long. V lost 1 base to trimming and J lost 4 bases, with 10 bases between them. The CDR3 DNA is TGTGCCAGCAGCTTAGGGAGGGCGGCCTATGGCTACACCTTC. Its protein product is CASSLGRAAYGYTF.

The V and J genes are TRBV4-2 and TRBJ2-1, with 8 nucleotides matching TRBD2. Germline loops: CDR1 LGHNA, CDR2 YNFKEQ. V lost 1 base and J lost 2; bases outside the gene matches: 7. This CDR3 spans 17 amino acids. CDR3 sequence reads: CASSQVLSGGPYNEQFF. In nucleotides, the CDR3 is TGTGCCAGCAGCCAAGTTTTGAGCGGGGGCCCCTACAATGAGCAGTTCTTC.

The rearrangement joins TRBV2 to TRBJ2-3, with 7 positions matching TRBD2. The CDR3 spans 14 residues. V shed 2 bases, J shed 4 bases, and the junction held 3 bases outside the gene matches. CDR1 SNHLY and CDR2 FYNNEI come from the germline V gene. The CDR3, as DNA: TGTGCCAGCAGTGAAACGGGGGGATCAGATACGCAGTATTTT. As protein: CASSETGGSDTQYF.

The chain combines TRBV23-1 with TRBJ2-2; a weak D match, TRBD1 (6 bases). TRBV23-1 counts as an open reading frame of uncertain function. The CDR3 has 14 residues. The V end was cut by 4 bases, the J end by 7 bases, with 13 bases between. CDR3 in amino acids: CASSRRRGNGELFF. The CDR3 DNA reads as TGCGCCAGCAGTCGCCGCAGGGGAAACGGGGAGCTGTTTTTT.

The J gene is TRBJ2-7, the V gene TRBV6-6; TRBD1 might be the D (6 bases). The V end lost 2 bases, the J end lost 2 bases, and 16 bases lay between the germline ends. The CDR3 loop spans 16 amino acids. Germline values: CDR1 MNHNY, CDR2 SVGAGI (reference sequence). The CDR3 here is CASSYPIGPGAYEQYF. The CDR3, as DNA: TGTGCCAGCAGTTACCCGATCGGGCCAGGGGCCTACGAGCAGTACTTC.

This chain links TRBV5-1 with TRBJ2-5; 9 nucleotides line up with TRBD2. Trimming at V came to 0 bases and at J to 2 bases, leaving 2 bases not matched to a gene. The CDR3 extends over 15 amino acids. Germline V gene data show CDR1 as SGHRS and CDR2 as YFSETQ. The CDR3, as DNA: TGCGCCAGCAGCTTGGCCGCGGGGGGGCAAGAGACCCAGTACTTC. It codes for CASSLAAGGQETQYF. The complete variable domain, with remaining parts taken from reference TRBV5-1 and TRBJ2-5, reads KAGVTQTPRYLIKTRGQQVTLSCSPISGHRSVSWYQQTPGQGLQFLFEYFSETQRNKGNFPGRFSGRQFSNSRSEMNVSTLELGDSALYLCASSLAAGGQETQYFGPGTRLLVL.

This sequence joins TRBV5-8 and TRBJ1-4; 9 nucleotides line up with TRBD1. The germline V gene encodes CDR1 SGHTS and CDR2 YDEGEE. The junction had 0 bases not matched to a gene; V was cut back by 0 bases and J by 3 bases. This CDR3 region has 15 residues. The CDR3: CASSLGTGANEKLFF. The CDR3 bases are TGTGCCAGCAGCTTGGGGACAGGGGCTAATGAAAAACTGTTTTTT.

This clone was seen more than once but under ten times. V and J are TRBV28 and TRBJ2-5, with 11 nucleotides matching TRBD2. V lost 7 bases to trimming and J lost 4 bases; unmatched junction nucleotides: 11. Looked up from germline, CDR1 is MDHEN and CDR2 is SYDVKM. This CDR3 is built from 16 residues. CDR3: CASTPPSGLAGETQYF. The CDR3 DNA sequence: TGTGCCAGCACCCCTCCCTCTGGACTAGCGGGAGAGACCCAGTACTTC. Using reference TRBV28 and TRBJ2-5 for the parts outside the CDR3, the full variable domain is DVKVTQSSRYLVKRTGEKVFLECVQDMDHENMFWYRQDPGLGLRLIYFSYDVKMKEKGDIPEGYSVSREKKERFSLILESASTNQTSMYLCASTPPSGLAGETQYFGPGTRLLVL.

The genes are TRBV30 and TRBJ1-2; TRBD1 matches 7 bases. This CDR3 region has 11 residues. V dropped 2 bases and J dropped 8; count of bases not matched to a gene: 2. Germline lookup yields CDR1 GTSNPN and CDR2 SVGIG (reference sequence). The CDR3 DNA reads as TGTGCCTGGAGTACAGGGGACGGCTACACCTTC. This codes for CAWSTGDGYTF.

The J gene is TRBJ1-6, the V gene TRBV30; D is uncertain. Germline-derived CDR1 and CDR2 are GTSNPN and SVGIG (reference sequence). This CDR3 is 14 amino acids long. The V end was cut by 0 bases, the J end by 4 bases, with 7 bases between. The CDR3 sequence is CAWSVWQYNSPLHF. Written as DNA, the CDR3 is TGTGCCTGGAGTGTGTGGCAGTATAATTCACCCCTCCACTTT.

Concerning this clone: Other DNA variants within this sample encode the same CDR3. The rearrangement links TRBV5-4 to TRBJ1-2, with D perhaps TRBD1 (5 bases). V gave up 0 bases and J gave up 3 bases, with 9 bases separating them. The CDR3 is 14 amino acids. CDR1 is SGHNT and CDR2 is YYREEE in the germline V gene (reference sequence). CDR3 DNA sequence: TGTGCCAGCAGCTTGGCCGGCAGGGACTATGGCTACACCTTC. Translating gives CASSLAGRDYGYTF.

The rearrangement links TRBV5-4 to TRBJ2-1; 8 positions match TRBD2. Unmatched junction bases numbered 12, after V lost 0 bases and J lost 10 bases. Germline V CDR1 and CDR2: SGHNT, YYREEE (reference sequence). The CDR3 runs 16 residues. CDR3 coding DNA: TGTGCCAGCAGCTTGGACCTCGCGGGGGGCCTACGGGAGCAGTTCTTC. Its protein is CASSLDLAGGLREQFF.

This clone has just one count. The J gene is TRBJ1-4, the V gene TRBV4-2, with 7 bases aligning to TRBD1. Trimming took 2 bases from V and 8 from J; bases not matched to a gene: 8. The CDR3 loop spans 15 amino acids. The germline gives CDR1 LGHNA, CDR2 YNFKEQ. The CDR3 protein is CASSQYEGTVEKLFF. In nucleotides, the CDR3 is TGTGCCAGCAGCCAATACGAAGGGACAGTGGAAAAACTGTTTTTT.

This chain links TRBV5-1 with TRBJ2-7; possible D gene TRBD1, 5 bases. This CDR3 has 13 residues. The germline gives CDR1 SGHRS, CDR2 YFSETQ. V lost 7 bases to trimming and J lost 0 bases, with 11 bases between them. CDR3 sequence reads: CASSGHGSYEQYF. The CDR3 nucleotides read TGCGCCAGCTCTGGACACGGCTCCTACGAGCAGTACTTC.

The chain combines TRBV19 with TRBJ1-2, with D perhaps matching TRBD1 (5 bases). This CDR3 spans 14 amino acids. Trimming stripped 6 bases from V and 0 bases from J, with 11 bases between. CDR1 and CDR2 (germline): LNHDA, SQIVND (reference sequence). The CDR3 DNA reads as TGTGCCAGTAGCTCCGGGGGGGCTAACTATGGCTACACCTTC. Protein sequence: CASSSGGANYGYTF.

The chain joins TRBV3-1 (or the pseudogene TRBV3-2) to TRBJ1-1; weak D call: TRBD1 (5 bases). CDR3 length: 15 residues. V dropped 5 bases and J dropped 1 base, with 14 bases sitting between them. Germline V CDR1 and CDR2: LGHDT, YNNKEL (reference sequence). For the CDR3, the DNA is TGTGCCAGCAGCAGGAACAGGTGGGGGAACACTGAAGCTTTCTTT. Its protein product is CASSRNRWGNTEAFF.

The chain has TRBV6-6 and TRBJ1-1, with a tentative D call TRBD1 (6 bases). Trimming removed 7 bases at V and 0 bases at J, with 12 bases between. CDR1 and CDR2 (germline): MNHNY, SVGAGI (reference sequence). CDR3 length: 14 amino acids. CDR3 bases: TGTGCCAGCATCATACAGGGCGTGAACACTGAAGCTTTCTTT. Its translation is CASIIQGVNTEAFF.

The rearrangement uses TRBV14 and TRBJ1-2, with 12 bases fitting TRBD1. The CDR3 is 18 residues long. CDR1 is SGHDN and CDR2 is FVKESK in the germline V gene. The J segment lost 3 bases and the V segment lost 6 bases, leaving 14 bases of the junction unmatched. The CDR3 sequence: CASSPGTGGAYRDYGYTF. The CDR3 DNA follows: TGTGCCAGCAGTCCAGGGACAGGGGGCGCATACCGGGACTATGGCTACACCTTC.

The J gene is TRBJ1-2, the V gene TRBV7-9; 8 bases match TRBD1. Germline V CDR1 and CDR2: SEHNR, FQNEAQ (reference sequence). There are 15 residues in the CDR3. The V segment lost 8 bases and the J segment 6 bases; nucleotides outside the gene matches: 14. CDR3 region: CASGDRQGLGDGYTF. In DNA, the CDR3 is TGTGCCAGCGGGGATAGACAGGGGCTGGGGGATGGCTACACCTTC. The full variable domain, in which reference TRBV7-9 and TRBJ1-2 provide the parts outside the CDR3, is DTGVSQNPRHKITKRGQNVTFRCDPISEHNRLYWYRQTLGQGPEFLTYFQNEAQLEKSRLLSDRFSAERPKGSFSTLEIQRTEQGDSAMYLCASGDRQGLGDGYTFGSGTRLTVV.

The V and J genes are TRBV19 and TRBJ1-5, with D possibly being TRBD1 (5 bases). The germline V gene has CDR1 LNHDA and CDR2 SQIVND (reference sequence). The V and J ends lost 4 bases and 7 bases respectively, with 14 bases between them. The CDR3 length is 14 residues. The CDR3 region is CASSTFQGGQPQHF. The CDR3 bases are TGTGCCAGTAGTACGTTCCAGGGTGGGCAGCCCCAGCATTTT.

The rearrangement uses TRBV7-2 and TRBJ2-7, with TRBD2 matching 10 bases. Trimming took 4 bases from V and 0 from J; bases not matched to a gene: 6. CDR1 SGHTA and CDR2 FQGNSA come from the germline V gene. The CDR3 is 16 amino acids. The CDR3 sequence: CASSSRGLAASYEQYF. The CDR3 bases are TGTGCCAGCAGCTCAAGAGGACTAGCGGCCTCCTACGAGCAGTACTTC. The full variable domain, completed using reference TRBV7-2 and TRBJ2-7, is GAGVSQSPSNKVTEKGKDVELRCDPISGHTALYWYRQSLGQGLEFLIYFQGNSAPDKSGLPSDRFSAERTGGSVSTLTIQRTQQEDSAVYLCASSSRGLAASYEQYFGPGTRLTVT.

V usage is TRBV6-6 and J usage is TRBJ1-2; no reliable D call. The CDR3 has 14 residues. V was pared by 2 bases and J by 4 bases, with 11 bases between. Germline lookup yields CDR1 MNHNY and CDR2 SVGAGI (reference sequence). CDR3: CASSYLVSVYGYTF. The CDR3 bases are TGTGCCAGCAGTTACCTCGTCAGCGTCTATGGCTACACCTTC.

A note on this clone: Other DNA sequences in the same sample also yield this CDR3. The V and J genes are TRBV7-2 and TRBJ1-3, with D possibly TRBD1 on 6 matching bases. The CDR3 is 14 amino acids. Trimming left V 3 bases short and J 4 bases short, with 10 bases between. CDR1 and CDR2 (germline): SGHTA, FQGNSA. This chain's CDR3 is CASSLGGPGNTIYF. The CDR3 nucleotides are TGTGCCAGCAGCTTGGGGGGGCCCGGAAACACCATATATTTT. The complete variable domain, with remaining parts taken from reference TRBV7-2 and TRBJ1-3, reads GAGVSQSPSNKVTEKGKDVELRCDPISGHTALYWYRQSLGQGLEFLIYFQGNSAPDKSGLPSDRFSAERTGGSVSTLTIQRTQQEDSAVYLCASSLGGPGNTIYFGEGSWLTVV.

This clone was found once. The gene calls are TRBV27 and TRBJ2-1, with D maybe TRBD1 (5 bases). The V gene lost 5 bases and the J gene lost 4 bases, with 18 bases spanning the gap. Germline V gene sequence: CDR1 MNHEY, CDR2 SMNVEV (reference sequence). The CDR3 length is 16 residues. CDR3: CASSPSQESPYNEQFF. The CDR3 DNA sequence: TGTGCCAGCAGTCCGTCACAGGAATCTCCGTACAATGAGCAGTTCTTC.